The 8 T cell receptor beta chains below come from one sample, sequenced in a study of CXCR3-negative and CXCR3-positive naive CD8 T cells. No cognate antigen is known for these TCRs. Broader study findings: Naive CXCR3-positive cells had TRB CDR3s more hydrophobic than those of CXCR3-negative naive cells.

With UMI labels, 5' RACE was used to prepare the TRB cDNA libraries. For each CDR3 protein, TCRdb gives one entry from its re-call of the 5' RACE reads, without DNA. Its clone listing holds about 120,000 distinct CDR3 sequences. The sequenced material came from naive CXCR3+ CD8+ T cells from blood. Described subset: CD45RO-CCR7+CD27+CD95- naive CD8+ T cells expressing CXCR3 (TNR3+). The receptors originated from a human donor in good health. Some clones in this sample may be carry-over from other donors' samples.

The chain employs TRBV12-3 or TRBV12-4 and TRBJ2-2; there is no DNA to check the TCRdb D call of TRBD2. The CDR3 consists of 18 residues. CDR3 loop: CASSLPYLAGGNTGELFF.

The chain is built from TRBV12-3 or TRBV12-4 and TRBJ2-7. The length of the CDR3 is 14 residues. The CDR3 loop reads CASSLIESSYEQYF.

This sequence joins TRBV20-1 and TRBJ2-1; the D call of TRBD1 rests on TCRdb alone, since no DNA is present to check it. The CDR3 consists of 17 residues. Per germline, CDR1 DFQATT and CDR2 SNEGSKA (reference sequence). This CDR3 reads CSARDTRGGPSHNEQFF.

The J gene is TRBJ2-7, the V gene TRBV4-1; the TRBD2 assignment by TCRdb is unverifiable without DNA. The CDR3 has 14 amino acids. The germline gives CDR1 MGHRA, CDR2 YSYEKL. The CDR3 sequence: CASSQRGGPYEQYF.

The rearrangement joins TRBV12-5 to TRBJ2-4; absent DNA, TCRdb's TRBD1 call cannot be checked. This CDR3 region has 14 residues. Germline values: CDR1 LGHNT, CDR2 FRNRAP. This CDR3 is CASGAGQGNHIQYF.

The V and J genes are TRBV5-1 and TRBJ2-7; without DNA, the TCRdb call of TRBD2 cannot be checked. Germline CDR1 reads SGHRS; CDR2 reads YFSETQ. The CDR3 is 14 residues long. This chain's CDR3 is CASSPLTAGEEQYF.

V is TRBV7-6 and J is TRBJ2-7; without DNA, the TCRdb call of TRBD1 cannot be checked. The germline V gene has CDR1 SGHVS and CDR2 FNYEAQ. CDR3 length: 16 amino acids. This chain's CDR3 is CASSLASGTGSYEQYF.

CDR3 region: CASSFSVGQGWTDTQYF. V is TRBV11-2 and J is TRBJ2-3; the D call from TCRdb, TRBD1, cannot be confirmed without DNA. Germline V CDR1 and CDR2: SGHAT, FQNNGV. This CDR3 region has 17 residues.